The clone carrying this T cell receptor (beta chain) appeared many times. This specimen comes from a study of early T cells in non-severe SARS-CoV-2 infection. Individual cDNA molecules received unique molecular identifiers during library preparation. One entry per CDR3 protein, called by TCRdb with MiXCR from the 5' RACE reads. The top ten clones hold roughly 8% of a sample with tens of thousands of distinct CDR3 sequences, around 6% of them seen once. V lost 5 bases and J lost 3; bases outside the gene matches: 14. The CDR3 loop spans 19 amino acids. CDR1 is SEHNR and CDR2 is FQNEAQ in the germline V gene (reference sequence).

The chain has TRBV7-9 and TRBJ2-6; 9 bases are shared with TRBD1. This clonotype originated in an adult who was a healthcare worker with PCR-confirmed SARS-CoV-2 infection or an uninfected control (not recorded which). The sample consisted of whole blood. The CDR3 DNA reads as TGTGCCAGCAGCCTGATCTGGGACAGGGAAAGTGGTGGGGCCAACGTCCTGACTTTC. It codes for CASSLIWDRESGGANVLTF.